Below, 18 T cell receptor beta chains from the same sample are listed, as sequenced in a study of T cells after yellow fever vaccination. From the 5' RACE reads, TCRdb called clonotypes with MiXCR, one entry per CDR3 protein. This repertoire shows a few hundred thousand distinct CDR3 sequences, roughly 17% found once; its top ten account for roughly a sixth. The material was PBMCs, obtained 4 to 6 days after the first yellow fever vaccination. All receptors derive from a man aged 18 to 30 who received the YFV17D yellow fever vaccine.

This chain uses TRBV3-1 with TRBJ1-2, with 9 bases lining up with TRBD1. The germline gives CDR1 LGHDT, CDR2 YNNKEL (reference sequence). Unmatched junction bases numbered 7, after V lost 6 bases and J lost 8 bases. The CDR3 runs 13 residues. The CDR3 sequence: CASRRTGEGGYTF. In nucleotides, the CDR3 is TGTGCCAGCAGACGGACAGGGGAGGGCGGCTACACCTTC.

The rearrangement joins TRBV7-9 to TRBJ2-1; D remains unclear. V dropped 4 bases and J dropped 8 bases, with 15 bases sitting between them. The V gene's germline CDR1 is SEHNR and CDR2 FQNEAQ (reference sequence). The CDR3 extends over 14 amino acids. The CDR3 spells CASSSPGNRDEQFF. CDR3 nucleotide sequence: TGTGCCAGCAGCTCCCCTGGAAATAGGGATGAGCAGTTCTTC.

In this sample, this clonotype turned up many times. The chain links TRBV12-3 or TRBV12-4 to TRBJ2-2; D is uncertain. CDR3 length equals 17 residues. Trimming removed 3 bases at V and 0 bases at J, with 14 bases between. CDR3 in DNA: TGTGCCAGCAGTTTGGGTAACGGCGGTTCGAACACCGGGGAGCTGTTTTTT. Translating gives CASSLGNGGSNTGELFF.

The CDR3 here is CASSLTQGQNEKLFF. Written as DNA, the CDR3 is TGTGCCAGCAGCCTCACACAGGGACAGAATGAAAAACTGTTTTTT. This chain joins TRBV7-2 and TRBJ1-4; 7 bases match TRBD1. J lost 5 bases, V lost 5 bases, and 8 bases had no gene match. The CDR3 extends over 15 amino acids. The V gene's germline CDR1 is SGHTA and CDR2 FQGNSA.

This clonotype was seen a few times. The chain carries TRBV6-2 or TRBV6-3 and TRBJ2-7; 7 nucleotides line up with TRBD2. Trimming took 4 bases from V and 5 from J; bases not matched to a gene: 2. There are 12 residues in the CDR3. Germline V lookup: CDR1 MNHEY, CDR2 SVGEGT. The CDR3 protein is CASSWGGDEQYV. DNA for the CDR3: TGTGCCAGCAGTTGGGGGGGGGACGAGCAGTACGTC.

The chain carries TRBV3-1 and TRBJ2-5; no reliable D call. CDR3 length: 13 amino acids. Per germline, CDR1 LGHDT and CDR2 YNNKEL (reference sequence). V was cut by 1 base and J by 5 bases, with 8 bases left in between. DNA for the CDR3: TGTGCCAGCAGCCAAGTGACTTCCGAGACCCAGTACTTC. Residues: CASSQVTSETQYF.

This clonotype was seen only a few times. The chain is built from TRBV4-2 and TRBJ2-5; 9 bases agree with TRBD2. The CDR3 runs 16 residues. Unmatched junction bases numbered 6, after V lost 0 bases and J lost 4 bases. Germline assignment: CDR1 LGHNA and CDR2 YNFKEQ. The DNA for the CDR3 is TGTGCCAGCAGCCAAGATCTGCGGGGGGGCGGAGAGACCCAGTACTTC. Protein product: CASSQDLRGGGETQYF.

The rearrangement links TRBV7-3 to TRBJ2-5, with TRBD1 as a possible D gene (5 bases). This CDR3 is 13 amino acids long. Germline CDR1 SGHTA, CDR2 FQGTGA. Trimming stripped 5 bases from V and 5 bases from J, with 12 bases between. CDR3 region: CASSTQGWETQYF. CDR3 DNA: TGTGCCAGCAGCACGCAGGGTTGGGAGACCCAGTACTTC. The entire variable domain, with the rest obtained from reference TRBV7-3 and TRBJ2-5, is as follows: GAGVSQTPSNKVTEKGKYVELRCDPISGHTALYWYRQSLGQGPEFLIYFQGTGAADDSGLPNDRFFAVRPEGSVSTLKIQRTERGDSAVYLCASSTQGWETQYFGPGTRLLVL.

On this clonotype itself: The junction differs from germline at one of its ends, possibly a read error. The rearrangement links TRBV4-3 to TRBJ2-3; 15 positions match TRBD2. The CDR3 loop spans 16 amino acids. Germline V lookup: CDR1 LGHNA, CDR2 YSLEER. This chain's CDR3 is CASSGGTSGGRDMQYF. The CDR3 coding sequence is TGCGCCAGCAGCGGCGGGACTAGCGGGGGGAGAGATATGCAGTATTTT.

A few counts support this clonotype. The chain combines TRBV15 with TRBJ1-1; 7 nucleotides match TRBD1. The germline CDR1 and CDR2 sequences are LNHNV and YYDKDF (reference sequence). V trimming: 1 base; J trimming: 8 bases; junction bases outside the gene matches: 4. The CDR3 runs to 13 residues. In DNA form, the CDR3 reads TGTGCCACCAGCAGAGGTAGGGACAGAGAAGCTTTCTTT. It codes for CATSRGRDREAFF.

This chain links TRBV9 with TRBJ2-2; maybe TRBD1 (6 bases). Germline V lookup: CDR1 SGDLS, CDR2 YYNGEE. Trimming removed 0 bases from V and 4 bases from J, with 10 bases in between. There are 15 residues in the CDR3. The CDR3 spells CASSVVGTTTGELFF. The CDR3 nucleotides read TGTGCCAGCAGCGTAGTCGGGACAACCACCGGGGAGCTGTTTTTT.

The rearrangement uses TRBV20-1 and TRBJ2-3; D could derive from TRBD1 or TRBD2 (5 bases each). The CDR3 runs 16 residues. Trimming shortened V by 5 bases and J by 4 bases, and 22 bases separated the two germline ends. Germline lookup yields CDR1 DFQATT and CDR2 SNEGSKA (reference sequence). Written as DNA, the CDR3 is TGCAGTGCTGGAATTCCCGGGGCCCAGGTTGCAGATACGCAGTATTTT. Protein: CSAGIPGAQVADTQYF.

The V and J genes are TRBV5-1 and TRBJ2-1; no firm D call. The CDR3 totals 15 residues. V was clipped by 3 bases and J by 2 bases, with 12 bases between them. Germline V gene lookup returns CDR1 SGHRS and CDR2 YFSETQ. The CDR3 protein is CASSSIPGTYNEQFF. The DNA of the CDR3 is TGCGCCAGCAGCTCGATCCCTGGGACCTACAATGAGCAGTTCTTC.

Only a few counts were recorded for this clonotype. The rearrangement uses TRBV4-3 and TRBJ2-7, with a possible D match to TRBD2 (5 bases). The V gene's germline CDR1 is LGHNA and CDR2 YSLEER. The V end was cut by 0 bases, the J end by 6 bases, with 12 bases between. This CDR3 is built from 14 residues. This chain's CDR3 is CASSQDQPSIEQYF. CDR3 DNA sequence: TGCGCCAGCAGCCAAGATCAGCCTAGCATCGAGCAGTACTTC.

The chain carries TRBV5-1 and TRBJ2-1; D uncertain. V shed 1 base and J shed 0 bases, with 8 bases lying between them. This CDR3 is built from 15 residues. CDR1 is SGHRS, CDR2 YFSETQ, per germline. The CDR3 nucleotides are TGCGCCAGCAGCTTGTTCTTTAGCTCCTACAATGAGCAGTTCTTC. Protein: CASSLFFSSYNEQFF.

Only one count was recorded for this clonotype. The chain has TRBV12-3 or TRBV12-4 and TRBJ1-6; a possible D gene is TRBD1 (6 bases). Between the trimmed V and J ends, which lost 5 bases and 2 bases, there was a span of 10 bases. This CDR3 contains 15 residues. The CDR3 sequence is CASSIGGTYNSPLHF. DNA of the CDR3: TGTGCCAGCAGTATAGGGGGGACCTATAATTCACCCCTCCACTTT.

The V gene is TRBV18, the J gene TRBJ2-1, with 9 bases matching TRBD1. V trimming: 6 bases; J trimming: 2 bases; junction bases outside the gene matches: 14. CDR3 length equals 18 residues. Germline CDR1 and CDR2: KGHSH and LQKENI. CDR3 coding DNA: TGTGCCAGCTCGCGTCGGGCTTTACAGGGGGCGACCTACAATGAGCAGTTCTTC. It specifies CASSRRALQGATYNEQFF.

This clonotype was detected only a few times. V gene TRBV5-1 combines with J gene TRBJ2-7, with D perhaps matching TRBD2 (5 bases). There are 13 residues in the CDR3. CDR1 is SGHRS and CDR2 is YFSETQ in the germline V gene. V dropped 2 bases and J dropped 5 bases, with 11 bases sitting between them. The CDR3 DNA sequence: TGCGCCAGCAGCTTTGGGAGAGGTCACGAGCAGTACGTC. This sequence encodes CASSFGRGHEQYV.